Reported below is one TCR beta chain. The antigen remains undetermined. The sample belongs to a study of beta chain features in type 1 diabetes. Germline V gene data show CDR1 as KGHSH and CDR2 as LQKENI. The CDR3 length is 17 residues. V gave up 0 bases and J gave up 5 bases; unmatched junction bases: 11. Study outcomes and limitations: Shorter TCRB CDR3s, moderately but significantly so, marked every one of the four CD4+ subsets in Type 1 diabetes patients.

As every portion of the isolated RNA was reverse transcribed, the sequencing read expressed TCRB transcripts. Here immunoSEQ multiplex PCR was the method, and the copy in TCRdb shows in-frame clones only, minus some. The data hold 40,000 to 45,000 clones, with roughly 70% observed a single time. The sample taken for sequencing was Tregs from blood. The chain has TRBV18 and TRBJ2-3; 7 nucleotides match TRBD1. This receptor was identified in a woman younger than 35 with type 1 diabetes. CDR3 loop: CASSPPIGQDHGDTQYF. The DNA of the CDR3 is TGTGCCAGCTCACCACCTATAGGACAGGACCATGGAGATACGCAGTATTTT.